The 21 T cell receptor beta chains presented below share a single source sample, sequenced in a study of shared T cell receptors in the human thymus. TCRdb's copy holds only in-frame clones and misses some; the assay was immunoSEQ multiplex PCR. The sample lists about 610,000 clones, 88% occurring once. The same sample was also used in a study of human thymus T cells.

Sequencing was performed on thymocytes. These TCRs come from a boy under three years old with a congenital heart defect.

On this clone itself: The sample has other DNA sequences that encode this CDR3 too. This rearrangement joins TRBV7-2 to TRBJ2-1, with 12 bases matching TRBD2. V trimming: 5 bases; J trimming: 4 bases; junction bases outside the gene matches: 6. The CDR3 is 16 amino acids. The germline V gene encodes CDR1 SGHTA and CDR2 FQGNSA. CDR3 sequence: CASSPRLAGDYNEQFF. As DNA, the CDR3 is TGTGCCAGCAGCCCGAGACTAGCGGGAGATTACAATGAGCAGTTCTTC.

The J gene is TRBJ2-7, the V gene TRBV4-1; D perhaps matches TRBD1 (5 bases). Germline V gives CDR1 MGHRA, CDR2 YSYEKL. V was cut by 1 base and J by 1 base, with 11 bases left in between. The CDR3 has 15 residues. The CDR3 loop is CASSQAQRTSYEQYF. The CDR3 DNA is TGCGCCAGCAGCCAAGCACAGAGGACATCCTACGAGCAGTACTTC.

This clone was detected only once. CDR3 sequence reads: CASSLRGATLDEQFF. CDR3 DNA sequence: TGTGCCAGCAGCCTACGGGGGGCGACCCTTGATGAGCAGTTCTTC. The V and J genes are TRBV28 and TRBJ2-1; maybe TRBD2 (7 bases). Germline lookup yields CDR1 MDHEN and CDR2 SYDVKM. The CDR3 has 15 residues. V shed 6 bases and J shed 8 bases, with 20 bases lying between them.

V and J are TRBV25-1 and TRBJ1-5; D is possibly TRBD1 (6 bases). The CDR3 has 15 amino acids. In germline, CDR1 is MGHDK, CDR2 SYGVNS. With 4 bases removed from V and 5 bases from J, the gap between germline ends came to 15 bases. The CDR3 spells CASSAGDEGDQPQHF. The CDR3 DNA sequence: TGTGCCAGCAGTGCAGGGGATGAAGGCGATCAGCCCCAGCATTTT.

This rearrangement joins TRBV4-3 to TRBJ2-5, with 7 bases matching TRBD1. The DNA end lines up better with TRBJ2-7; the J call may be wrong. Looked up from germline, CDR1 is LGHNA and CDR2 is YSLEER. The CDR3 has 16 amino acids. CDR3: CASSPRRQGNAYEQYF. CDR3 DNA: TGCGCCAGCAGCCCAAGACGACAGGGAAATGCCTACGAGCAGTACTTC.

The rearrangement uses TRBV6-1 and TRBJ1-3; D might be TRBD1 (6 bases). The CDR3 is made up of 15 amino acids. Trimming shortened V by 10 bases and J by 4 bases, and 20 bases separated the two germline ends. CDR1 is MNHNS, CDR2 SASEGT, per germline. The CDR3: CATEQGPNAGNTIYF. CDR3 DNA: TGTGCCACGGAACAGGGTCCCAACGCAGGAAACACCATATATTTT.

The genes are TRBV25-1 and TRBJ2-3, with a weak D call TRBD2 (7 bases). Trimming removed 7 bases at V and 2 bases at J, with 25 bases between. The germline gives CDR1 MGHDK, CDR2 SYGVNS. The CDR3 spans 18 residues. The CDR3 spells CASIEGGLDRGTTDTQYF. Written as DNA, the CDR3 is TGTGCCAGCATCGAGGGGGGGCTGGACCGGGGCACCACAGATACGCAGTATTTT.

The chain couples TRBV27 to TRBJ1-2; 10 bases are shared with TRBD1. The CDR3 extends over 15 amino acids. Unmatched junction bases numbered 6, after V lost 6 bases and J lost 2 bases. Germline-derived CDR1 and CDR2 are MNHEY and SMNVEV (reference sequence). CDR3 in amino acids: CASRDRGRGNYGYTF. The DNA for the CDR3 is TGTGCCAGCAGAGACAGGGGGCGTGGAAACTATGGCTACACCTTC.

This clone was seen a handful of times. The chain joins TRBV18 to TRBJ1-1, with D unclear. The V and J ends lost 4 bases and 3 bases respectively, with 9 bases between them. There are 13 residues in the CDR3. CDR1 and CDR2 from the germline V gene are KGHSH and LQKENI. DNA of the CDR3: TGTGCCAGCTCACGACCCCGGGACACTGAAGCTTTCTTT. Translating gives CASSRPRDTEAFF.

The V and J genes are TRBV27 and TRBJ2-5; 11 bases are shared with TRBD2. Losses at the gene ends were 6 bases for V and 0 bases for J; bases not matched to a gene: 0. The CDR3 length is 14 residues. Germline values: CDR1 MNHEY, CDR2 SMNVEV (reference sequence). CDR3 sequence reads: CASRTSGDQETQYF. The CDR3 DNA is TGTGCCAGCAGGACTAGCGGGGACCAAGAGACCCAGTACTTC.

CDR3 region: CASSLAPESLPGEQYF. For the CDR3, the DNA is TGTGCCAGCAGCTTAGCCCCAGAAAGCCTTCCAGGCGAGCAGTACTTC. The chain has TRBV7-8 and TRBJ2-7; D is undetermined. Trimming removed 0 bases at V and 6 bases at J, with 18 bases between. There are 16 residues in the CDR3. CDR1 SGHVS and CDR2 FQNEAQ come from the germline V gene.

This clone was found once. The chain combines TRBV7-9 with TRBJ2-7; D unresolved. The V end was cut by 2 bases, the J end by 1 base, with 12 bases between. The CDR3 extends over 15 amino acids. The V gene's germline CDR1 is SEHNR and CDR2 FQNEAQ (reference sequence). The CDR3 loop is CASSLQASWSYEQYF. The CDR3 nucleotides read TGTGCCAGCAGCTTACAAGCGTCGTGGTCCTACGAGCAGTACTTC. Variable domain in full (rest from reference TRBV7-9 and TRBJ2-7): DTGVSQNPRHKITKRGQNVTFRCDPISEHNRLYWYRQTLGQGPEFLTYFQNEAQLEKSRLLSDRFSAERPKGSFSTLEIQRTEQGDSAMYLCASSLQASWSYEQYFGPGTRLTVT.

This clone was observed once. The V and J genes are TRBV11-2 and TRBJ1-1; 8 nucleotides line up with TRBD1. V lost 4 bases to trimming and J lost 11 bases; unmatched junction nucleotides: 6. The CDR3 length is 12 residues. The germline CDR1 and CDR2 sequences are SGHAT and FQNNGV. CDR3 protein: CASSSRGRGAFF. In nucleotides, the CDR3 is TGTGCCAGCAGCTCCAGGGGGCGGGGGGCTTTCTTT. The full variable domain, rest sourced from reference TRBV11-2 and TRBJ1-1, is EAGVAQSPRYKIIEKRQSVAFWCNPISGHATLYWYQQILGQGPKLLIQFQNNGVVDDSQLPKDRFSAERLKGVDSTLKIQPAKLEDSAVYLCASSSRGRGAFFGQGTRLTVV.

This clone occurred a few times. The rearrangement uses TRBV14 and TRBJ2-7; D perhaps matches TRBD1 (6 bases). In germline, CDR1 is SGHDN, CDR2 FVKESK. V lost 1 base and J lost 7, with 11 bases in between. The CDR3 is 13 amino acids. The CDR3 nucleotides are TGTGCCAGCAGCCAAGGGGGGCGGCGGGAGCAGTACTTC. This codes for CASSQGGRREQYF.

The rearrangement joins TRBV28 to TRBJ2-2; 8 bases are shared with TRBD1. The CDR3 contains 16 residues. Germline CDR1 and CDR2: MDHEN and SYDVKM. V shed 6 bases, J shed 2 bases, and the junction held 8 bases outside the gene matches. CDR3: CASRSKTGVNTGELFF. The CDR3 DNA is TGTGCCAGCAGATCCAAGACAGGGGTTAACACCGGGGAGCTGTTTTTT.

The V and J genes are TRBV7-8 and TRBJ1-2; D gene unclear. Germline CDR1 SGHVS, CDR2 FQNEAQ. This CDR3 spans 13 amino acids. The germline V and J ends were trimmed by 5 bases and 4 bases, with 11 bases remaining between them. The CDR3 protein is CASSRPGSYGYTF. CDR3 coding DNA: TGTGCCAGCAGCCGACCCGGGTCCTATGGCTACACCTTC. Together with reference TRBV7-8 and TRBJ1-2, the CDR3 gives the full variable domain: GAGVSQSPRYKVAKRGQDVALRCDPISGHVSLFWYQQALGQGPEFLTYFQNEAQLDKSGLPSDRFFAERPEGSVSTLKIQRTQQEDSAVYLCASSRPGSYGYTFGSGTRLTVV.

V usage is TRBV11-2 and J usage is TRBJ2-5, with 7 bases that match TRBD1. With 0 bases clipped from V and 5 bases from J, the junction kept 12 bases outside the gene matches. Per the germline V gene, CDR1 is SGHAT and CDR2 is FQNNGV. CDR3 size: 17 residues. CDR3 sequence: CASSLEPLEGARETQYF. As DNA, the CDR3 is TGTGCCAGCAGCTTAGAGCCTCTCGAGGGGGCACGCGAGACCCAGTACTTC.

The chain has TRBV29-1 and TRBJ2-1; D is perhaps TRBD1 (5 bases). This CDR3 region has 15 residues. Germline lookup yields CDR1 SQVTM and CDR2 ANQGSEA. V lost 4 bases to trimming and J lost 0 bases, with 13 bases between them. The CDR3 DNA reads as TGCAGCGTTGCAAGGGGCCAGAGCTCCTACAATGAGCAGTTCTTC. Translated: CSVARGQSSYNEQFF.

The rearrangement uses TRBV7-9 and TRBJ2-7, with D maybe TRBD2 (5 bases). The germline V gene has CDR1 SEHNR and CDR2 FQNEAQ (reference sequence). Trimming left V 1 base short and J 5 bases short, with 6 bases between. The CDR3 totals 12 residues. The DNA of the CDR3 is TGTGCCAGCAGCTTAGACGGGAACGAGCAGTACTTC. Translating gives CASSLDGNEQYF. Complete variable domain (other parts from reference TRBV7-9 and TRBJ2-7): DTGVSQNPRHKITKRGQNVTFRCDPISEHNRLYWYRQTLGQGPEFLTYFQNEAQLEKSRLLSDRFSAERPKGSFSTLEIQRTEQGDSAMYLCASSLDGNEQYFGPGTRLTVT.

This rearrangement joins TRBV28 to TRBJ2-1, with 7 bases fitting TRBD2. J gave up 4 bases and V 6 bases, and 12 bases lay outside the gene matches. This CDR3 comprises 16 residues. Germline V gives CDR1 MDHEN, CDR2 SYDVKM. DNA for the CDR3: TGTGCCAGCAGCCCAAACCGGGGGGATTTTTACAATGAGCAGTTCTTC. Protein product: CASSPNRGDFYNEQFF.

J is TRBJ2-1 and V is TRBV6-1; 14 nucleotides match TRBD2. Germline lookup yields CDR1 MNHNS and CDR2 SASEGT. The CDR3 extends over 15 amino acids. V trimming: 6 bases; J trimming: 4 bases; junction bases outside the gene matches: 2. CDR3 sequence: CASRGTSGSYNEQFF. The CDR3 DNA reads as TGTGCCAGCAGGGGGACTAGCGGGAGTTACAATGAGCAGTTCTTC.